This record covers a single T cell receptor (beta chain). Its specificity is unknown. This sample was included in a study of immune evolution from preneoplasia to lung adenocarcinoma. Study results and caveats: Normal lung had the highest top T cell clone frequencies.

Looked up from germline, CDR1 is LNHDA and CDR2 is SQIVND (reference sequence). The CDR3 consists of 12 residues. V lost 9 bases to trimming and J lost 4 bases, with 10 bases between them. Profiling relied on immunoSEQ multiplex PCR, and the TCRdb table lists in-frame clones only, not all of them. The sample has about 5,800 clones, roughly 77% seen once. Source material: FFPE adjacent normal lung tissue. The receptor comes from a person between 60 and 79 years old with lung adenocarcinoma. The genes are TRBV19 and TRBJ2-1; no clear D. The CDR3 loop is CASRESYNEQFF. The CDR3 nucleotides read TGTGCCAGCCGCGAAAGTTACAATGAGCAGTTCTTC.